Listed here are 9 T cell receptor beta chains from one sample, sequenced in a study of blood T cell repertoires in COVID-19. Using immunoSEQ multiplex PCR, the repertoire was profiled, and TCRdb retains in-frame clones only, with some absent. The repertoire includes 200,000 or so clones, 85% to 90% of them detected once, and around 4.5% sits in the top ten. The sample was peripheral blood. All receptors come from a man aged 45-65 years with acute or convalescent COVID-19.

This sequence joins TRBV7-9 and TRBJ1-1; D gene ambiguous. Germline CDR1 SEHNR, CDR2 FQNEAQ (reference sequence). V dropped 1 base and J dropped 1 base, with 7 bases sitting between them. CDR3 length: 14 residues. CDR3: CASSLETANTEAFF. The CDR3 nucleotides are TGTGCCAGCAGCTTAGAAACAGCGAACACTGAAGCTTTCTTT.

Concerning this clone itself: The same CDR3 can be traced to other DNA sequences in this sample. The chain employs TRBV30 and TRBJ1-5; no reliable D call. Trimming shortened V by 0 bases and J by 4 bases, and 7 bases separated the two germline ends. Germline CDR1 reads GTSNPN; CDR2 reads SVGIG (reference sequence). The CDR3 consists of 13 residues. The CDR3 DNA follows: TGTGCCTGGAGTGTACGCGGTAATCAGCCCCAGCATTTT. It is translated as CAWSVRGNQPQHF.

This clone was seen just once. The chain combines TRBV18 with TRBJ1-2; TRBD1 agrees at 9 bases. Trimming took 3 bases from V and 2 from J; bases not matched to a gene: 4. Germline CDR1 is KGHSH and CDR2 is LQKENI. This CDR3 is 15 amino acids long. The CDR3 DNA is TGTGCCAGCTCACCGGAGACAGGGGGGAACTATGGCTACACCTTC. Protein product: CASSPETGGNYGYTF.

CDR3 amino acids: CASRFLGGVTEAFF. CDR3 DNA sequence: TGCGCCAGCAGATTTTTGGGGGGAGTCACTGAAGCTTTCTTT. V gene TRBV4-1 combines with J gene TRBJ1-1; D is possibly TRBD1 (5 bases). CDR1 MGHRA and CDR2 YSYEKL come from the germline V gene. The CDR3 runs 14 residues. Trimming left V 6 bases short and J 4 bases short, with 15 bases between.

CDR3: CATAGQGSEDTQYF. The CDR3 DNA is TGTGCCACCGCGGGACAGGGTTCGGAGGATACGCAGTATTTT. This chain uses TRBV10-3 with TRBJ2-3, with TRBD1 matching 9 bases. Germline CDR1 is ENHRY and CDR2 is SYGVKD. The CDR3 is 14 residues long. V lost 10 bases and J lost 6; bases outside the gene matches: 11.

This clone was picked up a small number of times. The rearrangement links TRBV5-6 to TRBJ2-1; 9 bases are a match to TRBD2. This CDR3 is 16 amino acids long. Trimming cost V 0 bases and J 2 bases; bases outside gene matches: 3. The germline gives CDR1 SGHDT, CDR2 YYEEEE. This chain's CDR3 is CASSLVGGGAYNEQFF. The DNA of the CDR3 is TGTGCCAGCAGCTTGGTAGGCGGGGGGGCCTACAATGAGCAGTTCTTC.

The chain recombines TRBV2 with TRBJ1-1; tentatively, D is TRBD1 (5 bases). The CDR3 is 14 residues long. Looked up from germline, CDR1 is SNHLY and CDR2 is FYNNEI. The V and J ends lost 6 bases and 3 bases respectively, with 14 bases between them. The CDR3 DNA sequence: TGTGCCAGCAGGCCGGGGGAAGTGTACACTGAAGCTTTCTTT. Its translation is CASRPGEVYTEAFF. The full variable domain, rest sourced from reference TRBV2 and TRBJ1-1, is EPEVTQTPSHQVTQMGQEVILRCVPISNHLYFYWYRQILGQKVEFLVSFYNNEISEKSEIFDDQFSVERPDGSNFTLKIRSTKLEDSAMYFCASRPGEVYTEAFFGQGTRLTVV.

The V and J genes are TRBV19 and TRBJ2-5, with D uncertain. Germline V gene data show CDR1 as LNHDA and CDR2 as SQIVND (reference sequence). V dropped 8 bases and J dropped 5 bases, with 21 bases sitting between them. This CDR3 is built from 15 residues. CDR3 in DNA: TGTGCCAGTGCCAATTCTGCGGTCGCGCGGGAGACCCAGTACTTC. Translation gives CASANSAVARETQYF.

A single count supports this clone. The gene calls are TRBV28 and TRBJ2-1; TRBD2 agrees at 8 bases. This CDR3 has 14 amino acids. Trimming at V came to 7 bases and at J to 2 bases, leaving 4 bases not matched to a gene. The germline gives CDR1 MDHEN, CDR2 SYDVKM. The CDR3 here is CASISGDTYNEQFF. The CDR3 DNA sequence: TGTGCCAGCATTAGCGGGGACACCTACAATGAGCAGTTCTTC.